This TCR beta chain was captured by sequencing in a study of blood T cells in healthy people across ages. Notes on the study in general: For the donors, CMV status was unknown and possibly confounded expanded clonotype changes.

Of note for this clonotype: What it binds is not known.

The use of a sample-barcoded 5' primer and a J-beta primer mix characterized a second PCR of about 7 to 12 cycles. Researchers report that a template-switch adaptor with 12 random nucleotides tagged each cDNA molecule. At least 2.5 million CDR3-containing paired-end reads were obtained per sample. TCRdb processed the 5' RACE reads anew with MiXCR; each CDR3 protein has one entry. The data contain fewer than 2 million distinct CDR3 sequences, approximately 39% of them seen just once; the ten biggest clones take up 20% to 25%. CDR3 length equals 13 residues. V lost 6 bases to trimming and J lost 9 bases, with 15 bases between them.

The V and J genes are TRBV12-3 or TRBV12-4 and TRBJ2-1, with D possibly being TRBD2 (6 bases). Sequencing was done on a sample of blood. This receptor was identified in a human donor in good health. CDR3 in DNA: TGTGCCAGCAGCCCCACCGGGGGAACTGAGCAGTTCTTC. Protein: CASSPTGGTEQFF.